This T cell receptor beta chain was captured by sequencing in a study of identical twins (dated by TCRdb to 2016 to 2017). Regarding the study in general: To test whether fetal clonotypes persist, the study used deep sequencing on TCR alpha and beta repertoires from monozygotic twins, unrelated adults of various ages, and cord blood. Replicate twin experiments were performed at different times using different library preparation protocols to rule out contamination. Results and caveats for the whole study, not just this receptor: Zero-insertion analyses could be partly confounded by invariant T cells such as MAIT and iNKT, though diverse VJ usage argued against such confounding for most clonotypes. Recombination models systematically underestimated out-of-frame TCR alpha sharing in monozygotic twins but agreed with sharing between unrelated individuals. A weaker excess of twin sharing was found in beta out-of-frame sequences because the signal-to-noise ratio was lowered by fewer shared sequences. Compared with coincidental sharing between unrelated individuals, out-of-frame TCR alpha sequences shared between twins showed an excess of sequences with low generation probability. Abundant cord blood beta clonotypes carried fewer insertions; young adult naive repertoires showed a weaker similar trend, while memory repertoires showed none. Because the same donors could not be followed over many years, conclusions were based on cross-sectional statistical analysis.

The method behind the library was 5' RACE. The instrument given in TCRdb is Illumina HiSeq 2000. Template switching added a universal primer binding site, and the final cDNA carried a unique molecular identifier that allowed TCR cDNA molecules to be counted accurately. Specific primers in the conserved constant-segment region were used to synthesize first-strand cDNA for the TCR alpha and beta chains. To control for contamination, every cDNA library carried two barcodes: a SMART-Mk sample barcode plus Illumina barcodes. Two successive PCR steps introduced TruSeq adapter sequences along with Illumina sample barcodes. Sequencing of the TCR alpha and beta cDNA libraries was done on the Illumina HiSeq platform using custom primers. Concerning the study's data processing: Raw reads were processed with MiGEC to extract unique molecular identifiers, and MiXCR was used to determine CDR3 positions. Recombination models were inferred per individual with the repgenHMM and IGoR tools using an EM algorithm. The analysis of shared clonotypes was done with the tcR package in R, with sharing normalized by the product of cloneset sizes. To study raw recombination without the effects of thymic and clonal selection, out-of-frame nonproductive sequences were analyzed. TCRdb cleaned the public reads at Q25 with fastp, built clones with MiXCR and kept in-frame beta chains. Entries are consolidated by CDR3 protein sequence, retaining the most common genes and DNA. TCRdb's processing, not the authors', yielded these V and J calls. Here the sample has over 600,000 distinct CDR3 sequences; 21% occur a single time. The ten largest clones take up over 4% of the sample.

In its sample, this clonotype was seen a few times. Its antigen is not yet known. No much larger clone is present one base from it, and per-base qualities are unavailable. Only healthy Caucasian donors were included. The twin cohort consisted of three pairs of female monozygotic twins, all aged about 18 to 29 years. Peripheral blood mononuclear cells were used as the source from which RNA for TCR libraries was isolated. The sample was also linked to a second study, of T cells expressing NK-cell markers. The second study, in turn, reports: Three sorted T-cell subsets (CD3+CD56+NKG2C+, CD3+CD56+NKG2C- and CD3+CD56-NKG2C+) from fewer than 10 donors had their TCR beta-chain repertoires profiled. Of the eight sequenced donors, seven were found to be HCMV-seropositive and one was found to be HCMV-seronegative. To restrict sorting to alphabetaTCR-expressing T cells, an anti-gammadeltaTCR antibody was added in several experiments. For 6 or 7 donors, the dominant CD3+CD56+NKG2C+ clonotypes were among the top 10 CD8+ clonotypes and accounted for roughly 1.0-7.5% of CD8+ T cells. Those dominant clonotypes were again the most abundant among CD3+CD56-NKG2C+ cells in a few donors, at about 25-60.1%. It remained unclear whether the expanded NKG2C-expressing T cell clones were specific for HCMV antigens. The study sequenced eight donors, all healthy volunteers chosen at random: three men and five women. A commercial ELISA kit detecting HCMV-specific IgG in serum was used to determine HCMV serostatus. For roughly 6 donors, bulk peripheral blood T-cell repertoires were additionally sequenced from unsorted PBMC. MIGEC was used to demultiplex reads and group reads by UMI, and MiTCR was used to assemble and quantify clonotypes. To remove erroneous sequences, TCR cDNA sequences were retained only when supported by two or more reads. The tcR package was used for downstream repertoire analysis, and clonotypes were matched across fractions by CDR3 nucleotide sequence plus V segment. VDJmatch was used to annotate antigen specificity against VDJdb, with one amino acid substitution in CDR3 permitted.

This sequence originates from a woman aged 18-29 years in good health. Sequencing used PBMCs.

Here the CDR3 is given as CASSETGGWETQYF. In nucleotides, the sequence is TGTGCCAGCAGTGAAACAGGGGGCTGGGAGACCCAGTACTTC. The sequence is built from TRBV25-1 and TRBJ2-5; 9 central nucleotides agree with TRBD1. From the germline V gene, CDR1 is MGHDK and CDR2 is SYGVNS. The CDR3 goes from the cysteine to the phenylalanine over 14 residues. Only CDR3 DNA is held: 42 bases, read in frame from base 1. V lost 2 bases and J lost 5 bases, and the count of bases not matched to a germline gene is 3.